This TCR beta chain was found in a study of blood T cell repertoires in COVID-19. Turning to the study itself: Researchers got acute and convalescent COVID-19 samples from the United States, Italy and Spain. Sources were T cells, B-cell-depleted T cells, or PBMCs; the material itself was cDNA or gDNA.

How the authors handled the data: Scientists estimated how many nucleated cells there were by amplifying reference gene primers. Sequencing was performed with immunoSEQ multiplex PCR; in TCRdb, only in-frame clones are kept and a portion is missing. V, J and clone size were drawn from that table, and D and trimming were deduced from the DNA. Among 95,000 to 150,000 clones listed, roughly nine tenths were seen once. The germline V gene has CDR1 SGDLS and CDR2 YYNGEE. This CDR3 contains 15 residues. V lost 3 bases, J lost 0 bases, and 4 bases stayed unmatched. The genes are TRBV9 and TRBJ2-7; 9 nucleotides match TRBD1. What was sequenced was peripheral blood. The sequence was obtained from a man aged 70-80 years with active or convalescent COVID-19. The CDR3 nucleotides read TGTGCCAGCAGCGCCGGGACAGGGAGCTCCTACGAGCAGTACTTC. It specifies CASSAGTGSSYEQYF.